This T cell receptor (beta chain) was obtained from a study of T cells in Graves' hyperthyroidism and ophthalmopathy. Researchers amplified the TCR beta CDR3 regions from RNA transcripts. The HTBI primer set was used in a first-round RT-PCR of the TCR CDR3. TCRdb re-analysed the multiplex PCR reads in MiXCR, keeping a single row per CDR3 protein. The sample lists 350,000 or so distinct CDR3 sequences, 15% to 20% occurring once. Stable hyperthyroidism: no ophthalmopathy progression over 18 months of follow-up. Researchers barred patients who had uncontrolled infection, other autoimmune disease, pregnancy or lactation. PBMCs stemmed from over 7.5 ml fresh peripheral blood. General study findings and limits: Most clonotypes expanded in thyroid above 0.001 were likewise present in blood.

In the case of this clonotype: What it recognizes is unknown. A much larger clone sits a single nucleotide away, making a read error possible.

Per germline, CDR1 MNHEY and CDR2 SVGEGT. The CDR3 has 14 residues. This clonotype originated in a woman in her 50s with Graves' hyperthyroidism. This chain uses TRBV6-2 or TRBV6-3 with TRBJ1-1; D is undetermined. Sequencing was performed on blood. CDR3 sequence: CAGSYSAPGTEAFF. The DNA of the CDR3 is TGTGCCGGCAGTTACTCGGCCCCGGGCACTGAAGCTTTCTTT.